A selection of T cell receptor beta chains follows, all from one sample in a study of blood T cell repertoires in COVID-19. Clones were read by immunoSEQ multiplex PCR, and TCRdb kept only the in-frame ones, dropping some. Altogether around 310,000 clones are present, 80% to 90% being singletons, with the ten largest covering less than 5.5%. Sample: PBMCs or T cells enriched from blood (not recorded which). Source of these receptors: a man aged 25-40 years who had recovered from COVID-19. Both conserved end residues are part of each CDR3. A D gene is named only where the DNA matches it firmly. Clone size is shown for a subset of rows, as once, few, many or a class of expanded clone.

j_gene: TRBJ2-7
d_gene: -
v_gene: TRBV12-3/TRBV12-4
abundance: -
CDR3aa: CASSPTLYEQYF
CDR3nt: TGTGCCAGCAGCCCCACTCTTTACGAGCAGTACTTC

j_gene: TRBJ2-3
d_gene: -
v_gene: TRBV7-2
abundance: -
CDR3aa: CASSLAQGPLNTQYF
CDR3nt: TGTGCCAGCAGCTTAGCACAGGGCCCCTTAAATACGCAGTATTTT

j_gene: TRBJ2-3
d_gene: TRBD2
v_gene: TRBV15
abundance: -
CDR3aa: CATSSSGGPTDTQYF
CDR3nt: TGTGCCACCAGCAGTAGCGGGGGGCCCACAGATACGCAGTATTTT

j_gene: TRBJ2-7
d_gene: -
v_gene: TRBV30
abundance: -
CDR3aa: CAWSVRRRRTYEQYF
CDR3nt: TGTGCCTGGAGTGTACGGAGACGCCGTACCTACGAGCAGTACTTC

j_gene: TRBJ2-7
d_gene: -
v_gene: TRBV18
abundance: once
CDR3aa: CASSLQGYGQYF
CDR3nt: TGTGCCAGCTCACTACAGGGATACGGGCAGTACTTC

j_gene: TRBJ2-2
d_gene: TRBD2
v_gene: TRBV10-2
abundance: -
CDR3aa: CASNGLAGGNTGELFF
CDR3nt: TGCGCCAGCAATGGACTAGCGGGGGGGAACACCGGGGAGCTGTTTTTT

j_gene: TRBJ1-5
d_gene: -
v_gene: TRBV28
abundance: -
CDR3aa: CASSFHDSHQPQHF
CDR3nt: TGTGCCAGCAGTTTCCATGACAGCCATCAGCCCCAGCATTTT

j_gene: TRBJ2-5
d_gene: -
v_gene: TRBV27
abundance: -
CDR3aa: CASSLLSQETQYF
CDR3nt: TGTGCCAGCAGTTTATTATCCCAAGAGACCCAGTACTTC

j_gene: TRBJ1-3
d_gene: -
v_gene: TRBV15
abundance: -
CDR3aa: CATSRGDKGNTIYF
CDR3nt: TGTGCCACCAGCAGAGGTGACAAGGGGAACACCATATATTTT

j_gene: TRBJ1-1
d_gene: TRBD1
v_gene: TRBV2
abundance: -
CDR3aa: CASSEGAGTGDMNTEAFF
CDR3nt: TGTGCCAGCAGTGAAGGCGCCGGGACAGGAGACATGAACACTGAAGCTTTCTTT

j_gene: TRBJ2-3
d_gene: TRBD2
v_gene: TRBV5-1
abundance: -
CDR3aa: CASSHTSGGIRSTDTQYF
CDR3nt: TGCGCCAGCAGCCACACTAGCGGGGGGATTCGTTCCACAGATACGCAGTATTTT

j_gene: TRBJ2-3
d_gene: TRBD2
v_gene: TRBV10-3
abundance: -
CDR3aa: CAISETWRLAGDRGTDTQYF
CDR3nt: TGTGCCATCAGTGAGACGTGGAGGCTAGCGGGGGATCGAGGCACAGATACGCAGTATTTT

j_gene: TRBJ2-7
d_gene: -
v_gene: TRBV6-1
abundance: few
CDR3aa: CASSGAPQVSYEQYF
CDR3nt: TGTGCCAGCAGTGGAGCCCCCCAGGTCTCCTACGAGCAGTACTTC

j_gene: TRBJ1-5
d_gene: TRBD1
v_gene: TRBV28
abundance: -
CDR3aa: CASRVDRGYQPQHF
CDR3nt: TGTGCCAGCAGGGTGGACAGGGGGTATCAGCCCCAGCATTTT

j_gene: TRBJ2-1
d_gene: TRBD2
v_gene: TRBV10-3
abundance: -
CDR3aa: CAMGESGGASNEQFF
CDR3nt: TGTGCCATGGGAGAGAGCGGGGGGGCCTCCAATGAGCAGTTCTTC

j_gene: TRBJ2-1
d_gene: -
v_gene: TRBV7-9
abundance: -
CDR3aa: CASSLVDRLTYNEQFF
CDR3nt: TGTGCCAGCAGCTTAGTCGACAGGTTAACCTACAATGAGCAGTTCTTC

j_gene: TRBJ1-6
d_gene: -
v_gene: TRBV5-1
abundance: -
CDR3aa: CASSLVGESPLHF
CDR3nt: TGCGCCAGCAGCTTGGTCGGGGAATCACCCCTCCACTTT

j_gene: TRBJ2-4
d_gene: TRBD1
v_gene: TRBV19
abundance: -
CDR3aa: CASSIATGGIAKNIQYF
CDR3nt: TGTGCCAGTAGTATCGCTACAGGGGGCATAGCCAAAAACATTCAGTACTTC

j_gene: TRBJ1-2
d_gene: -
v_gene: TRBV19
abundance: few
CDR3aa: CASSIFGNANYGYTF
CDR3nt: TGTGCCAGTAGTATTTTCGGGAACGCTAACTATGGCTACACCTTC

j_gene: TRBJ1-6
d_gene: -
v_gene: TRBV5-4
abundance: once
CDR3aa: CASSQRQVPNSPLHF
CDR3nt: TGTGCCAGCAGTCAAAGACAGGTACCGAATTCACCCCTCCACTTT

j_gene: TRBJ2-3
d_gene: -
v_gene: TRBV9
abundance: once
CDR3aa: CASSVFGGGTDTQYF
CDR3nt: TGTGCCAGCAGCGTATTCGGCGGAGGCACAGATACGCAGTATTTT

j_gene: TRBJ1-3
d_gene: -
v_gene: TRBV7-2
abundance: -
CDR3aa: CASSSGLISGNTIYF
CDR3nt: TGTGCCAGCAGCTCGGGTCTCATCTCTGGAAACACCATATATTTT

j_gene: TRBJ1-1
d_gene: -
v_gene: TRBV14
abundance: -
CDR3aa: CASSQDVGRVGTEAFF
CDR3nt: TGTGCCAGCAGCCAAGATGTCGGCAGGGTTGGAACTGAAGCTTTCTTT

j_gene: TRBJ1-4
d_gene: -
v_gene: TRBV28
abundance: -
CDR3aa: CASRRGTNEKLFF
CDR3nt: TGTGCCAGCAGGAGGGGGACTAATGAAAAACTGTTTTTT

j_gene: TRBJ1-4
d_gene: -
v_gene: TRBV3-1/TRBV3-2
abundance: -
CDR3aa: CASSLQEGGIGREKLFF
CDR3nt: TGTGCCAGCAGCCTACAAGAAGGCGGGATAGGAAGGGAAAAACTGTTTTTT

j_gene: TRBJ2-5
d_gene: TRBD2
v_gene: TRBV7-2
abundance: -
CDR3aa: CASSWRGDFRETQYF
CDR3nt: TGTGCCAGCAGCTGGCGGGGGGATTTTCGAGAGACCCAGTACTTC

j_gene: TRBJ1-2
d_gene: TRBD1
v_gene: TRBV4-1
abundance: -
CDR3aa: CASSQARQGASYTF
CDR3nt: TGCGCCAGCAGCCAAGCGAGACAGGGGGCTAGCTACACCTTC

j_gene: TRBJ2-7
d_gene: TRBD2
v_gene: TRBV19
abundance: few
CDR3aa: CASSTGLAGGLDEQYF
CDR3nt: TGTGCCAGTAGTACCGGACTAGCGGGGGGTCTAGACGAGCAGTACTTC

j_gene: TRBJ2-2
d_gene: -
v_gene: TRBV21-1
abundance: -
CDR3aa: CASSKSCRGNTGELFF
CDR3nt: TGTGCCAGCAGCAAAAGTTGCAGGGGGAACACCGGGGAGCTGTTTTTT

j_gene: TRBJ2-7
d_gene: -
v_gene: TRBV5-6
abundance: -
CDR3aa: CASSSGPPRGYEQYF
CDR3nt: TGTGCCAGCAGCTCCGGGCCACCCCGGGGCTACGAGCAGTACTTC

j_gene: TRBJ2-2
d_gene: TRBD1
v_gene: TRBV5-1
abundance: -
CDR3aa: CASSTTGTALGELFF
CDR3nt: TGCGCCAGCAGCACCACCGGGACAGCGTTGGGGGAGCTGTTTTTT

j_gene: TRBJ1-2
d_gene: -
v_gene: TRBV7-9
abundance: -
CDR3aa: CASSFSGGAYGYTF
CDR3nt: TGTGCCAGCAGCTTCAGTGGGGGCGCATATGGCTACACCTTC

j_gene: TRBJ2-1
d_gene: -
v_gene: TRBV11-1
abundance: -
CDR3aa: CASSPREFYNEQFF
CDR3nt: TGTGCCAGCAGCCCCCGGGAGTTCTACAATGAGCAGTTCTTC

j_gene: TRBJ2-7
d_gene: TRBD1
v_gene: TRBV5-4
abundance: -
CDR3aa: CASSSITGGREQYF
CDR3nt: TGTGCCAGCAGCTCTATCACAGGGGGACGCGAGCAGTACTTC

j_gene: TRBJ2-2
d_gene: -
v_gene: TRBV12-3/TRBV12-4
abundance: -
CDR3aa: CASRIRGSGELFF
CDR3nt: TGTGCCAGCAGAATTAGGGGGTCCGGGGAGCTGTTTTTT

j_gene: TRBJ2-3
d_gene: -
v_gene: TRBV6-4
abundance: -
CDR3aa: CASSVGQSSTDTQYF
CDR3nt: TGTGCCAGCAGTGTTGGTCAGTCTAGCACAGATACGCAGTATTTT

j_gene: TRBJ1-6
d_gene: TRBD1
v_gene: TRBV7-8
abundance: -
CDR3aa: CASSFGRDRARSPLHF
CDR3nt: TGTGCCAGCAGCTTCGGTCGGGACAGGGCCAGGTCACCCCTCCACTTT

j_gene: TRBJ2-3
d_gene: TRBD2
v_gene: TRBV27
abundance: -
CDR3aa: CASSFTSGGFDTQYF
CDR3nt: TGTGCCAGCAGTTTTACTAGCGGGGGGTTTGATACGCAGTATTTT

j_gene: TRBJ2-5
d_gene: TRBD1
v_gene: TRBV28
abundance: -
CDR3aa: CASSQGAVGYQETQYF
CDR3nt: TGTGCCAGCAGTCAGGGGGCGGTGGGTTACCAAGAGACCCAGTACTTC

j_gene: TRBJ1-1
d_gene: TRBD1
v_gene: TRBV27
abundance: -
CDR3aa: CASSFRTGHNVNTEAFF
CDR3nt: TGTGCCAGCAGTTTCCGGACAGGCCATAATGTGAACACTGAAGCTTTCTTT

j_gene: TRBJ2-7
d_gene: TRBD1
v_gene: TRBV18
abundance: -
CDR3aa: CASSIGQGNEQYF
CDR3nt: TGTGCCAGCTCAATTGGACAGGGTAACGAGCAGTACTTC

j_gene: TRBJ2-7
d_gene: -
v_gene: TRBV5-8
abundance: -
CDR3aa: CASSLGDMAIYEQYF
CDR3nt: TGTGCCAGCAGCTTGGGGGACATGGCTATCTACGAGCAGTACTTC

j_gene: TRBJ1-5
d_gene: -
v_gene: TRBV30
abundance: -
CDR3aa: CAWSVKGQGRDQPQHF
CDR3nt: TGTGCCTGGAGTGTAAAGGGGCAGGGGAGGGATCAGCCCCAGCATTTT

j_gene: TRBJ2-7
d_gene: TRBD1
v_gene: TRBV27
abundance: -
CDR3aa: CASSLQTGYEQYF
CDR3nt: TGTGCCAGCAGTTTACAGACAGGGTACGAGCAGTACTTC

j_gene: TRBJ1-1
d_gene: TRBD1
v_gene: TRBV24-1
abundance: -
CDR3aa: CATSDGQAHTEAFF
CDR3nt: TGTGCCACCAGTGACGGACAGGCCCACACTGAAGCTTTCTTT

j_gene: TRBJ1-2
d_gene: -
v_gene: TRBV11-2
abundance: once
CDR3aa: CASSFGSQQFNYGYTF
CDR3nt: TGTGCCAGCAGCTTCGGGTCCCAGCAGTTCAACTATGGCTACACCTTC

j_gene: TRBJ2-3
d_gene: -
v_gene: TRBV24-1
abundance: -
CDR3aa: CATSPGQFTDTQYF
CDR3nt: TGTGCCACCAGCCCGGGACAATTCACAGATACGCAGTATTTT

j_gene: TRBJ2-5
d_gene: TRBD2
v_gene: TRBV7-2
abundance: -
CDR3aa: CASTPQWTSGGQETQYF
CDR3nt: TGTGCCAGCACCCCTCAATGGACTAGCGGGGGCCAAGAGACCCAGTACTTC

j_gene: TRBJ1-5
d_gene: -
v_gene: TRBV28
abundance: -
CDR3aa: CASSFETARSQPQHF
CDR3nt: TGTGCCAGCAGTTTTGAGACAGCGCGTAGTCAGCCCCAGCATTTT

j_gene: TRBJ2-1
d_gene: TRBD2
v_gene: TRBV27
abundance: -
CDR3aa: CASSVLAGNEQFF
CDR3nt: TGTGCCAGCAGTGTACTAGCGGGGAATGAGCAGTTCTTC

j_gene: TRBJ2-3
d_gene: -
v_gene: TRBV5-4
abundance: few
CDR3aa: CASSGGGRTDTQYF
CDR3nt: TGTGCCAGCAGCGGGGGGGGCAGGACAGATACGCAGTATTTT